A few counts support the clone carrying this T cell receptor (beta chain). Each CDR3 protein is one row after TCRdb ran MiXCR on the RT-PCR reads. The table lists over 10,000 distinct CDR3 sequences, 25% of them singletons. This entry comes from a study of patients and donors after allogeneic stem cell transplantation. The length of the CDR3 is 15 residues. Trimming pared 4 bases from V and 1 base from J, leaving 13 bases between. Germline V lookup: CDR1 SGHVS, CDR2 FQNEAQ. The receptor was derived from a human donor who was either an allogeneic HSCT recipient or a stem cell or donor lymphocyte infusion donor (not recorded which). It is not recorded whose cells these are; they may come from a transplant donor. The sample consisted of blood, either unsorted or a sorted T cell fraction (not recorded which). This chain uses TRBV7-8 with TRBJ1-1, with D unresolved. CDR3 in amino acids: CASSYRGPWNTEAFF. CDR3 nucleotides: TGTGCCAGCAGCTACCGGGGTCCCTGGAACACTGAAGCTTTCTTT.